The TCR beta chain described here comes from a study of beta chain features in type 1 diabetes. Every single donor gave one heparinised blood draw, and these averaged approximately 110 mL. As regards this clone: No antigen is known for it.

TCRB transcripts that were expressed got sequenced, as all of the isolated RNA had been reverse transcribed. Deep immunoSEQ sequencing covered naive, central memory and regulatory T cell samples. TCRdb's copy holds only in-frame clones and misses some; the assay was immunoSEQ multiplex PCR. Seen here are about 470,000 clones, 30% observed once, and the top ten hold about 0.065%. Overall study findings and caveats: Fewer insertions but more deletions were seen at VDJ junctions in type 1 diabetes patients.

V lost 5 bases to trimming and J lost 5 bases, with 16 bases between them. The CDR3 spans 14 residues. CDR1 is SGHTA and CDR2 is FQGNSA in the germline V gene. Sequenced sample: naive CD4+ T cells from blood. The TCR sequence derives from a man aged 18 to 35 in good health. This rearrangement joins TRBV7-2 to TRBJ2-7; D is undetermined. CDR3 nucleotides: TGTGCCAGCAGCCCGGACCGAAAACTAAACGAGCAGTACTTC. Translated: CASSPDRKLNEQYF. The full variable domain, in which reference TRBV7-2 and TRBJ2-7 provide the parts outside the CDR3, is GAGVSQSPSNKVTEKGKDVELRCDPISGHTALYWYRQSLGQGLEFLIYFQGNSAPDKSGLPSDRFSAERTGGSVSTLTIQRTQQEDSAVYLCASSPDRKLNEQYFGPGTRLTVT.